A single sample is the source of the 9 T cell receptor beta chains below, sequenced in a study of shared clonotypes between healthy human individuals. Assay used: immunoSEQ multiplex PCR; TCRdb lists only in-frame clones, some missing. The sample lists millions of clones, 85% to 95% occurring once. Terminally differentiated effector memory CD45RA+ cells were left out of the naive CD8 fraction, which was CD45RO-negative and positively selected for CCR7. Sequencing was performed on naive CD8+ T cells from PBMCs. These receptors were collected from a man younger than 35 in good health. Some clones in this sample may be carry-over from other donors' samples.

This chain links TRBV7-9 with TRBJ2-5, with TRBD2 matching over 8 bases. The last part of the DNA fits TRBJ2-7 better; the J call may be wrong. Germline V CDR1 and CDR2: SEHNR, FQNEAQ (reference sequence). The CDR3 has 17 residues. CDR3 sequence (DNA): TGTGCCAGCAGCTTAATTGTTGGGACTAGGTTAGGTAACGAGCAGTACTTC. Residues: CASSLIVGTRLGNEQYF.

This chain links TRBV27 with TRBJ2-1; the D gene is possibly TRBD2 (6 bases). V lost 5 bases, J lost 1 base, and 21 bases lay in between. Germline CDR1 and CDR2: MNHEY and SMNVEV (reference sequence). The CDR3 consists of 18 residues. In DNA form, the CDR3 reads TGTGCCAGCAGTCTCCAACCGGGGGACGTCCAATCCTACAATGAGCAGTTCTTC. Amino acids: CASSLQPGDVQSYNEQFF.

The chain recombines TRBV5-1 with TRBJ2-7; D is uncertain. V was shortened by 1 base and J by 2 bases, with 10 bases between the two germline ends. This CDR3 region has 14 residues. The germline gives CDR1 SGHRS, CDR2 YFSETQ. The CDR3 protein is CASSLLRTAYEQYF. CDR3 DNA: TGCGCCAGCAGCTTGCTCAGGACGGCCTACGAGCAGTACTTC.

A note on this clone: The sample carries other DNA sequences with the same CDR3. The gene calls are TRBV27 and TRBJ1-5, with D maybe TRBD1 (5 bases). Germline CDR1 is MNHEY and CDR2 is SMNVEV (reference sequence). The CDR3 consists of 14 residues. Trimming cost V 4 bases and J 3 bases, with 10 bases left between them. The CDR3 DNA reads as TGTGCCAGCAGTTCCCAGGGAGTCAATCAGCCCCAGCATTTT. It codes for CASSSQGVNQPQHF.

The V call is TRBV27, the J call TRBJ2-1; 13 bases are shared with TRBD2. V lost 5 bases to trimming and J lost 8 bases; unmatched junction nucleotides: 12. The CDR3 length is 17 residues. The V gene's germline CDR1 is MNHEY and CDR2 SMNVEV (reference sequence). The CDR3 nucleotides read TGTGCCAGCAGTCCAACGACTAGCGGGAGGCCCGGGGATGAGCAGTTCTTC. Translation gives CASSPTTSGRPGDEQFF.

V gene TRBV20-1 combines with J gene TRBJ1-2, with D hard to call. V was trimmed by 5 bases and J by 6 bases, leaving 10 bases between them. This CDR3 region has 11 residues. Germline lookup yields CDR1 DFQATT and CDR2 SNEGSKA (reference sequence). The DNA of the CDR3 is TGCAGTGCTCCCACAACACATGGCTACACCTTC. Amino acid sequence: CSAPTTHGYTF.

This chain uses TRBV9 with TRBJ2-2; TRBD2 is a possible D gene (6 bases). The length of the CDR3 is 15 residues. V lost 0 bases and J 6 bases, leaving 12 bases between the germline ends. From germline, CDR1 is SGDLS and CDR2 YYNGEE. CDR3 loop: CASSVVGAGPGELFF. The CDR3 DNA reads as TGTGCCAGCAGCGTAGTTGGGGCGGGACCCGGGGAGCTGTTTTTT. Full variable domain (remainder filled in from reference TRBV9 and TRBJ2-2): DSGVTQTPKHLITATGQRVTLRCSPRSGDLSVYWYQQSLDQGLQFLIQYYNGEERAKGNILERFSAQQFPDLHSELNLSSLELGDSALYFCASSVVGAGPGELFFGEGSRLTVL.

The V call is TRBV5-5, the J call TRBJ1-1; D may be TRBD1 (6 bases). The CDR3 is 14 residues long. Between the trimmed V and J ends, which lost 1 base and 3 bases, there was a span of 10 bases. In germline, CDR1 is SGHKS, CDR2 YYEKEE (reference sequence). CDR3 in DNA: TGTGCCAGCAGCTTGCTAACAGGGCACACTGAAGCTTTCTTT. This encodes CASSLLTGHTEAFF.

The V call is TRBV28, the J call TRBJ2-3; D gene uncertain. V was pared by 3 bases and J by 0 bases, with 10 bases between. The CDR3 is made up of 15 amino acids. Germline V gene lookup returns CDR1 MDHEN and CDR2 SYDVKM. The CDR3 protein is CASSFGELSTDTQYF. The CDR3, as DNA: TGTGCCAGCAGTTTTGGGGAACTTAGCACAGATACGCAGTATTTT.